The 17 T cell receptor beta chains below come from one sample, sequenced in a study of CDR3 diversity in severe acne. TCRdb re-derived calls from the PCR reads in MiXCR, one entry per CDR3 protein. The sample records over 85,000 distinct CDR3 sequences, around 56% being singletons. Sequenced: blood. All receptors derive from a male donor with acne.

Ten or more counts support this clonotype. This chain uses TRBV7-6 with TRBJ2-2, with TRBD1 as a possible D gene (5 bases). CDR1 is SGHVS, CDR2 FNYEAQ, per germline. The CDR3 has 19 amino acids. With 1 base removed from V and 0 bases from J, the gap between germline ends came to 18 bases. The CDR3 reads CASSLEGHPLFANTGELFF. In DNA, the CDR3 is TGTGCCAGCAGCTTAGAGGGGCACCCATTGTTCGCGAACACCGGGGAGCTGTTTTTT. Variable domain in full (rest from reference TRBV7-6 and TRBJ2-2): GAGVSQSPRYKVTKRGQDVALRCDPISGHVSLYWYRQALGQGPEFLTYFNYEAQQDKSGLPNDRFSAERPEGSISTLTIQRTEQRDSAMYRCASSLEGHPLFANTGELFFGEGSRLTVL.

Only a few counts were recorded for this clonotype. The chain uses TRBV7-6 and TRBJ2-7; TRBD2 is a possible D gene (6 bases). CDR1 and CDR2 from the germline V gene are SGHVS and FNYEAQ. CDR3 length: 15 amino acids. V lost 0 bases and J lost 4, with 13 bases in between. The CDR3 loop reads CASSLAGGVAYEQYF. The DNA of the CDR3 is TGTGCCAGCAGCTTAGCGGGGGGTGTCGCGTACGAGCAGTACTTC.

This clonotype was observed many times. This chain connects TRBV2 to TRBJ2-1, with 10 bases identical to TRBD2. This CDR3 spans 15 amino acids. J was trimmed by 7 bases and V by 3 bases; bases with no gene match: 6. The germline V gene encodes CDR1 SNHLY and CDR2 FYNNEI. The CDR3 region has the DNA TGTGCCAGCAGTGATCTCGGGACTAGCGTTAATGAGCAGTTCTTC. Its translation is CASSDLGTSVNEQFF.

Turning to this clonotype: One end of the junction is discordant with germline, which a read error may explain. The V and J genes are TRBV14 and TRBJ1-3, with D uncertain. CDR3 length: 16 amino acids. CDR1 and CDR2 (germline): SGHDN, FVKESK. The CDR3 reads CASSQDPPGSGNTIYF. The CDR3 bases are TGTGCCAGCAGTCAAGATCCTCCGGGCTCTGGAAACACCATATATTTT.

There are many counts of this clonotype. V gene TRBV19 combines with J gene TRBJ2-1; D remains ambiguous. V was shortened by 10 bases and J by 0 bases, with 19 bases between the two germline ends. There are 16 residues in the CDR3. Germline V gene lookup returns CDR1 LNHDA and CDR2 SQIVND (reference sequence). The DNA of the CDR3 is TGTGCCACTCGTACCGGGCCGTCGAGCTCCTACAATGAGCAGTTCTTC. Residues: CATRTGPSSSYNEQFF.

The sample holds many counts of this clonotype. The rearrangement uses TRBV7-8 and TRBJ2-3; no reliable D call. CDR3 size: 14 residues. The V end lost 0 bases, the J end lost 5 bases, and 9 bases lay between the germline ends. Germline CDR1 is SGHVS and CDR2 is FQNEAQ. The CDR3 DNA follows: TGTGCCAGCAGCTTAGCGCTATCTGGAGATACGCAGTATTTT. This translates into CASSLALSGDTQYF.

The CDR3 DNA sequence: TGCAGTGCTAGAGATAGCGAGGGGACCTACGAGCAGTACTTC. Encoded protein: CSARDSEGTYEQYF. The chain uses TRBV20-1 and TRBJ2-7, with D possibly called TRBD1 or TRBD2 (5 bases each). Looked up from germline, CDR1 is DFQATT and CDR2 is SNEGSKA (reference sequence). Trimming removed 0 bases from V and 2 bases from J, with 11 bases in between. There are 14 residues in the CDR3.

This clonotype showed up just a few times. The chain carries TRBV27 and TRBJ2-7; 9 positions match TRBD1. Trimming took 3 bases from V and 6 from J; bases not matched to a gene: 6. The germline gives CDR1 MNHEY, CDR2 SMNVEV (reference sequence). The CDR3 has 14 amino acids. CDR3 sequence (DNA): TGTGCCAGCAGTTTCCTGGACAGGGGTGGCGAGCAGTACTTC. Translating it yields CASSFLDRGGEQYF.

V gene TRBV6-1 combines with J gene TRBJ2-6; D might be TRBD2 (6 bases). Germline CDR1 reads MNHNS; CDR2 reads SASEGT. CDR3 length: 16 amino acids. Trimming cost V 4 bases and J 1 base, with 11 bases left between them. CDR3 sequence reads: CASSGGDGSGANVLTF. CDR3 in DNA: TGTGCCAGCAGTGGGGGGGACGGTTCTGGGGCCAACGTCCTGACTTTC.

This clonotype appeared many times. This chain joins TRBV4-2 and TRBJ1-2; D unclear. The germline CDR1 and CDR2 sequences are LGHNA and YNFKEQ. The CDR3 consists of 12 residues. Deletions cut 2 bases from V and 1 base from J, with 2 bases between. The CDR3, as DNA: TGTGCCAGCAGCCAAAGTAACTATGGCTACACCTTC. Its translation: CASSQSNYGYTF.

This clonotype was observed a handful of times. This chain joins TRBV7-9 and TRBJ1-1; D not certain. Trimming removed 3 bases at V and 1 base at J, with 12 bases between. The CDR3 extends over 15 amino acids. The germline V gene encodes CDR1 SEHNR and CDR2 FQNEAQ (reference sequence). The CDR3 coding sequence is TGTGCCAGCAGCTTTATTGTCCACGGGAACACTGAAGCTTTCTTT. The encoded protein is CASSFIVHGNTEAFF.

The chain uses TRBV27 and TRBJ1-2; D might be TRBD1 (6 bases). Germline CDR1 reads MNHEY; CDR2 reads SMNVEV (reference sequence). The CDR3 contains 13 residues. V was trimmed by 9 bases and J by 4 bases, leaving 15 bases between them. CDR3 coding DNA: TGTGCCAGTCAGACTGAGGGGGTCTATGGCTACACCTTC. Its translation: CASQTEGVYGYTF.

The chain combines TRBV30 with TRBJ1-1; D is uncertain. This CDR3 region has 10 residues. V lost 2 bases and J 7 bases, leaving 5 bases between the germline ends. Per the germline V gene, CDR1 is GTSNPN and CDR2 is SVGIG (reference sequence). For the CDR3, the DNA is TGTGCCTGGAGTCGCAGTGAAGCTTTCTTT. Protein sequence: CAWSRSEAFF.

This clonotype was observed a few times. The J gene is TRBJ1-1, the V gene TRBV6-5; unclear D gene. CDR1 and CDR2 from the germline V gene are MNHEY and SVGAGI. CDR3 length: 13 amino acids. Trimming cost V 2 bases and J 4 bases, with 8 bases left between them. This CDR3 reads CASSYERSTEAFF. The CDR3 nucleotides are TGTGCCAGCAGTTACGAGAGGAGCACTGAAGCTTTCTTT.

This chain's CDR3 is CASSLDFWAGGYGYTF. The CDR3 region has the DNA TGTGCCAGCAGCTTAGATTTTTGGGCAGGAGGCTATGGCTACACCTTC. The chain is built from TRBV7-3 and TRBJ1-2, with D hard to call. Germline CDR1 SGHTA, CDR2 FQGTGA. The CDR3 totals 16 residues. V shed 2 bases and J shed 4 bases, with 17 bases lying between them. Supplemented by reference TRBV7-3 and TRBJ1-2, the full variable domain reads GAGVSQTPSNKVTEKGKYVELRCDPISGHTALYWYRQSLGQGPEFLIYFQGTGAADDSGLPNDRFFAVRPEGSVSTLKIQRTERGDSAVYLCASSLDFWAGGYGYTFGSGTRLTVV.

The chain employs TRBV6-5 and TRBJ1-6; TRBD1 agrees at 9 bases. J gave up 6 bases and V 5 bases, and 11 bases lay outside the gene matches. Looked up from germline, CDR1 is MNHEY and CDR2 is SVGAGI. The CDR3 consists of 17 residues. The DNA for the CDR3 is TGTGCCAGCAGTCGAGTCGGGACAGGGATCCTTAATTCACCCCTCCACTTT. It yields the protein CASSRVGTGILNSPLHF.

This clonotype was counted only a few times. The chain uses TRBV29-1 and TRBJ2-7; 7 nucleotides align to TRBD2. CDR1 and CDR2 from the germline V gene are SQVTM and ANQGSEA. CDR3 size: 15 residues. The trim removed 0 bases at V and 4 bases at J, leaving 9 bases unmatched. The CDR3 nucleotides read TGCAGCGTTGAAGACGAGTCTAGCGGAGCATACGAGCAGTACTTC. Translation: CSVEDESSGAYEQYF.